The next 17 T cell receptor beta chains were all read from a single sample in a study of blood T cells in healthy people across ages. The authors ran a second PCR of 7 to 11 cycles using a sample-barcoded 5' primer and a J-beta primer mix. TCRdb recomputed calls from the 5' RACE reads with MiXCR, one row per CDR3 protein. The top ten hold roughly 13% of the sample, which has roughly 680,000 distinct CDR3 sequences, about 50% seen once. Material for sequencing was blood. These receptors originate from a woman of 80 years or more in good health.

This chain links TRBV7-2 with TRBJ2-5; a weak D match, TRBD2 (5 bases). The CDR3 runs 15 residues. Trimming removed 1 base at V and 11 bases at J, with 20 bases between. Germline V gives CDR1 SGHTA, CDR2 FQGNSA. The CDR3 loop is CASSLEAVSYNEQYF. In DNA form, the CDR3 reads TGTGCCAGCAGCTTAGAAGCGGTCTCCTACAATGAGCAGTACTTC.

In this sample, this clonotype turned up many times. The chain couples TRBV28 to TRBJ2-3; 8 bases align to TRBD2. The CDR3 extends over 14 amino acids. CDR1 is MDHEN and CDR2 is SYDVKM in the germline V gene. Trimming at V came to 5 bases and at J to 4 bases, leaving 5 bases not matched to a gene. CDR3 amino acids: CASSRLASADTQYF. DNA for the CDR3: TGTGCCAGCAGTCGACTAGCGAGTGCAGATACGCAGTATTTT.

Turning to this clonotype: A clone one base away is much larger, so this may be a read error. Here the CDR3 reads CVSRRDFGSYNEQFF. For the CDR3, the DNA is TGTGTCAGCAGAAGGGACTTCGGGTCCTACAATGAGCAGTTCTTC. This rearrangement joins TRBV4-2 to TRBJ2-1; possible D gene TRBD2, 6 bases. Germline loops: CDR1 LGHNA, CDR2 YNFKEQ. This CDR3 is 15 amino acids long.

This clonotype was counted only a few times. This chain uses TRBV25-1 with TRBJ2-5; TRBD2 matches at 13 bases. The CDR3 extends over 17 amino acids. Trimming cost V 4 bases and J 2 bases; bases outside gene matches: 7. CDR1 MGHDK and CDR2 SYGVNS come from the germline V gene. The CDR3 loop is CASSGTSGSRGQETQYF. Here the CDR3 DNA reads TGTGCCAGCAGTGGGACTAGCGGGAGCAGGGGACAAGAGACCCAGTACTTC. The full variable domain, rest sourced from reference TRBV25-1 and TRBJ2-5, is EADIYQTPRYLVIGTGKKITLECSQTMGHDKMYWYQQDPGMELHLIHYSYGVNSTEKGDLSSESTVSRIRTEHFPLTLESARPSHTSQYLCASSGTSGSRGQETQYFGPGTRLLVL.

This clonotype was recorded many times. V is TRBV29-1 and J is TRBJ2-3; D remains ambiguous. The CDR3 loop spans 13 amino acids. V was cut by 3 bases and J by 5 bases, with 12 bases left in between. Germline loops: CDR1 SQVTM, CDR2 ANQGSEA. In DNA, the CDR3 is TGCAGCGTTGACTCCCCCCCAGGAGATACGCAGTATTTT. Residues: CSVDSPPGDTQYF.

As for this clonotype: This may be a read error: a much more frequent sequence differs by one nucleotide. J is TRBJ2-2 and V is TRBV29-1; the D is unclear. The CDR3 length is 13 residues. V was cut by 4 bases and J by 1 base, with 7 bases left in between. Germline assignment: CDR1 SQVTM and CDR2 ANQGSEA. CDR3 DNA sequence: TGCAGCGTTGGAAAGTGGAACACCGGGGAGCTGTTTTTT. Translated: CSVGKWNTGELFF.

This clonotype was counted a few times. CDR3 sequence: CASSRTTGGPYNEQYF. As DNA, the CDR3 is TGTGCCAGCAGCCGTACTACAGGGGGGCCATACAATGAGCAGTACTTC. The J gene is TRBJ2-5, the V gene TRBV7-9; the match to TRBD1 covers 8 bases. CDR3 length: 16 amino acids. The germline V gene encodes CDR1 SEHNR and CDR2 FQNEAQ (reference sequence). V trimming: 5 bases; J trimming: 11 bases; junction bases outside the gene matches: 19.

This clonotype showed up just a few times. CDR3 protein: CATRDTPGPGELFF. The CDR3 DNA follows: TGTGCCACTCGGGACACCCCGGGGCCCGGGGAGCTGTTTTTT. The chain employs TRBV10-3 and TRBJ2-2, with a tentative D call TRBD1 (6 bases). V shed 10 bases and J shed 6 bases, with 18 bases lying between them. Germline V gene lookup returns CDR1 ENHRY and CDR2 SYGVKD. CDR3 size: 14 residues.

A remark on this clonotype: A much larger clonotype is one base distant, so this may be a read error. The chain couples TRBV20-1 to TRBJ2-7; 11 nucleotides line up with TRBD2. Germline V lookup: CDR1 DFQATT, CDR2 SNEGSKA (reference sequence). CDR3 length: 14 amino acids. Trimming removed 4 bases from V and 3 bases from J; junction bases left unmatched: 5. The CDR3 spells CSAITGTSGYEQYF. The DNA for the CDR3 is TGCAGTGCTATCACCGGGACTAGCGGCTACGAGCAGTACTTC.

This clonotype was recorded at least ten times. The rearrangement joins TRBV20-1 to TRBJ1-4; D remains ambiguous. This CDR3 contains 12 residues. The V gene's germline CDR1 is DFQATT and CDR2 SNEGSKA (reference sequence). V was pared by 3 bases and J by 10 bases, with 12 bases between. The CDR3 sequence: CSASLTTGKLFF. CDR3 in DNA: TGCAGTGCTAGCCTGACCACGGGAAAACTGTTTTTT.

J is TRBJ1-4 and V is TRBV7-2, with no clear D. Trimming shortened V by 1 base and J by 10 bases, and 10 bases separated the two germline ends. The CDR3 is 13 amino acids. The V gene's germline CDR1 is SGHTA and CDR2 FQGNSA. CDR3 bases: TGTGCCAGCAGCTTAGTTCGACGCGGAAAACTGTTTTTT. Translating gives CASSLVRRGKLFF.

The gene calls are TRBV30 and TRBJ2-5; tentative D call: TRBD2 (6 bases). CDR1 and CDR2 (germline): GTSNPN, SVGIG (reference sequence). The CDR3 is made up of 15 amino acids. The germline V and J ends were trimmed by 5 bases and 3 bases, with 19 bases remaining between them. CDR3 DNA sequence: TGTGCCTGGGGCAGACTTAGCGGCTGGGAAGAGACCCAGTACTTC. Translated, it gives CAWGRLSGWEETQYF.

Comment on this clonotype: Possible read error: a much larger clone is one base away. The chain has TRBV4-2 and TRBJ1-5; D remains unclear. The germline gives CDR1 LGHNA, CDR2 YNFKEQ. The V and J ends lost 0 bases and 5 bases respectively, with 8 bases between them. The CDR3 length is 14 residues. CDR3 protein: CASSQEVGDQPQHF. CDR3 bases: TGTGCCAGCAGCCAAGAAGTCGGGGATCAGCCCCAGCATTTT.

This clonotype was counted between two and nine times. The rearrangement joins TRBV20-1 to TRBJ1-2; D uncertain. Germline CDR1 DFQATT, CDR2 SNEGSKA (reference sequence). The CDR3 contains 11 residues. V shed 6 bases and J shed 4 bases, with 9 bases lying between them. In nucleotides, the CDR3 is TGCAGTGCCACGGACGTCTATGGCTACACCTTC. It specifies CSATDVYGYTF.

The chain is built from TRBV4-2 and TRBJ2-1, with D tentatively TRBD2 (5 bases). The CDR3 has 13 residues. V was cut by 1 base and J by 5 bases, with 6 bases left in between. Germline CDR1 LGHNA, CDR2 YNFKEQ. This CDR3 is CASSQAGNNEQFF. CDR3 nucleotides: TGTGCCAGCAGCCAAGCCGGGAACAATGAGCAGTTCTTC.

As concerns this clonotype: A much larger clone differs from this one at a single base, so this may be a read error. The chain is built from TRBV6-5 and TRBJ2-3, with 9 bases that match TRBD1. The CDR3 extends over 15 amino acids. The trim removed 4 bases at V and 4 bases at J, leaving 6 bases unmatched. CDR1 is MNHEY, CDR2 SVGAGI, per germline. CDR3 bases: TGTGCCAGCAGTTCCCCGGGACAGGGCGCAGATACGCAGTATTTT. Translating it yields CASSSPGQGADTQYF.

This clonotype occurred many times. This chain joins TRBV5-1 and TRBJ2-7; the D gene is possibly TRBD2 (5 bases). The CDR3 spans 13 residues. Germline V gene data show CDR1 as SGHRS and CDR2 as YFSETQ. Trimming removed 3 bases at V and 0 bases at J, with 7 bases between. The CDR3 reads CASSSRVSYEQYF. The CDR3 region has the DNA TGCGCCAGCAGCTCGCGGGTCTCCTACGAGCAGTACTTC.